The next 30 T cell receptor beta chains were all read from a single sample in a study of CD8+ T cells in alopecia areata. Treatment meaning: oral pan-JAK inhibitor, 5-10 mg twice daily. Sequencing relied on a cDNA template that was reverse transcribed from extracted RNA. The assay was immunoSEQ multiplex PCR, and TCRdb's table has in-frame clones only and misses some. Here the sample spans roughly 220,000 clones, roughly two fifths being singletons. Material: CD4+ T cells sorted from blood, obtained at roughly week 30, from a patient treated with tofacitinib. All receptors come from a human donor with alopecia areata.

The CDR3 DNA is TGTGCCAGCAGCTTACGGACAGGCGGGGAGCTGTTTTTT. Translated, it gives CASSLRTGGELFF. The chain links TRBV7-3 to TRBJ2-2; 7 positions match TRBD1. The CDR3 spans 13 residues. Germline trimming cut 2 bases from V and 7 bases from J; bases unmatched to any gene: 1. CDR1 and CDR2 from the germline V gene are SGHTA and FQGTGA.

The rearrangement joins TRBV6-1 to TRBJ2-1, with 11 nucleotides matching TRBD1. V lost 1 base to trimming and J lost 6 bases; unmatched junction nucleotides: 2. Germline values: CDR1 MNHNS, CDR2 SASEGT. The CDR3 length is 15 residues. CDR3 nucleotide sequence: TGTGCCAGCAGTGAAGGGGGGACAGGGGGCAATGAGCAGTTCTTC. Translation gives CASSEGGTGGNEQFF.

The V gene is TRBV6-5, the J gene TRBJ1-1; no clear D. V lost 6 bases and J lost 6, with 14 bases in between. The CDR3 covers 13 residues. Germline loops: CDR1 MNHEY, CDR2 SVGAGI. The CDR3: CASSPHVDSEAFF. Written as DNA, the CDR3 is TGTGCCAGCAGCCCCCATGTGGACTCTGAAGCTTTCTTT.

CDR3 in amino acids: CASSYGLAGGPRTGELFF. DNA for the CDR3: TGTGCCAGCAGCTATGGACTAGCGGGAGGCCCGAGAACCGGGGAGCTGTTTTTT. The chain recombines TRBV9 with TRBJ2-2, with TRBD2 identical over 14 bases. J gave up 5 bases and V 4 bases, and 10 bases lay outside the gene matches. The CDR3 has 18 amino acids. In germline, CDR1 is SGDLS, CDR2 YYNGEE. Based on the CDR3 plus reference TRBV9 and TRBJ2-2, the full variable domain is DSGVTQTPKHLITATGQRVTLRCSPRSGDLSVYWYQQSLDQGLQFLIQYYNGEERAKGNILERFSAQQFPDLHSELNLSSLELGDSALYFCASSYGLAGGPRTGELFFGEGSRLTVL.

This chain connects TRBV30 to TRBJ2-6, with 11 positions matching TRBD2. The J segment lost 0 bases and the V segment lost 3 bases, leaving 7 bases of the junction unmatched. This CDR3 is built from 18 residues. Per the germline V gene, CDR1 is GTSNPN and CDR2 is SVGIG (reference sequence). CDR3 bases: TGTGCCTGGAGACTAGCGGGAGCCCTACTCTCTGGGGCCAACGTCCTGACTTTC. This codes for CAWRLAGALLSGANVLTF.

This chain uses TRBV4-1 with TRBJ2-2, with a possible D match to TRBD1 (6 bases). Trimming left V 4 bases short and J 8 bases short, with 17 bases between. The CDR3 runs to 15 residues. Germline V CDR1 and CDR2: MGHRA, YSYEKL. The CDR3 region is CASSLEAQGGGELFF. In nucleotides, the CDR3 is TGCGCCAGCAGCCTAGAGGCACAGGGCGGAGGGGAGCTGTTTTTT.

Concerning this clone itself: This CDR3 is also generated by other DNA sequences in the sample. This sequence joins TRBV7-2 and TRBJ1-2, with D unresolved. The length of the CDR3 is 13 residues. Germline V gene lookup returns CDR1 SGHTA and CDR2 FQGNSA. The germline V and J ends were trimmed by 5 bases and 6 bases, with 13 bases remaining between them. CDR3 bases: TGTGCCAGCAGCCCGCCACCCACGGATGGCTACACCTTC. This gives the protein CASSPPPTDGYTF.

CDR3 region: CASRVSGEQYF. The CDR3 DNA is TGCGCCAGCAGGGTCAGCGGAGAGCAGTATTTT. The chain links TRBV5-1 to TRBJ2-3; the D gene is possibly TRBD2 (5 bases). Germline V gives CDR1 SGHRS, CDR2 YFSETQ. Trimming removed 5 bases from V and 11 bases from J, with 12 bases in between. The CDR3 is 11 amino acids.

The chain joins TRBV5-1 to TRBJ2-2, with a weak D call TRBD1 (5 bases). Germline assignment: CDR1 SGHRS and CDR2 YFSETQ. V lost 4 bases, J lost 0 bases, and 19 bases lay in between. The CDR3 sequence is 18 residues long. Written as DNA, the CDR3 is TGCGCCAGCAGCCCGGAAAAGTACAGGATTTCGAACACCGGGGAGCTGTTTTTT. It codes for CASSPEKYRISNTGELFF.

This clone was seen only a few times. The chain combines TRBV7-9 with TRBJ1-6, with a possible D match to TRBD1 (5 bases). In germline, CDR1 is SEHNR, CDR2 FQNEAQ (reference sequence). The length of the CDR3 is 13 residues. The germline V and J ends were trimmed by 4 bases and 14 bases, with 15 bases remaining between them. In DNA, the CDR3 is TGTGCCAGCAGCTCCCCAGGGAGCGGGACCCTCCACTTT. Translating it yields CASSSPGSGTLHF.

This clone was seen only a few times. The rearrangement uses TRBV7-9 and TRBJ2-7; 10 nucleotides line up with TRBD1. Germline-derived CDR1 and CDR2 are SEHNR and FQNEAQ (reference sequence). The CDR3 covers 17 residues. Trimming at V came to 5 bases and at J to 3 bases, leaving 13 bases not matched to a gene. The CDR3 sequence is CASSPPTRDRGLYEQYF. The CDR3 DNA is TGTGCCAGCAGCCCCCCTACCCGGGACAGGGGTCTCTACGAGCAGTACTTC.

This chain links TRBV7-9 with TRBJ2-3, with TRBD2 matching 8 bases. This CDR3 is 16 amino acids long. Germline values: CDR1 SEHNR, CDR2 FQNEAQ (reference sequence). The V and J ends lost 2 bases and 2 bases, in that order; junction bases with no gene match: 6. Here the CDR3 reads CASSLMVAGFTDTQYF. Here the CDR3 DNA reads TGTGCCAGCAGCTTAATGGTAGCGGGGTTCACAGATACGCAGTATTTT. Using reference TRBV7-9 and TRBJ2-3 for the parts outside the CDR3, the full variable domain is DTGVSQNPRHKITKRGQNVTFRCDPISEHNRLYWYRQTLGQGPEFLTYFQNEAQLEKSRLLSDRFSAERPKGSFSTLEIQRTEQGDSAMYLCASSLMVAGFTDTQYFGPGTRLTVL.

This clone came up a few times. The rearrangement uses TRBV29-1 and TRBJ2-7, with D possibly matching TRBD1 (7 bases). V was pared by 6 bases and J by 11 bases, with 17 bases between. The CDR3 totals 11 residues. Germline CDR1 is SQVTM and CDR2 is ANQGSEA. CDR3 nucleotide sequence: TGCAGCGTGGAGGGCTCTGACAGGGAGTACTTC. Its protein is CSVEGSDREYF.

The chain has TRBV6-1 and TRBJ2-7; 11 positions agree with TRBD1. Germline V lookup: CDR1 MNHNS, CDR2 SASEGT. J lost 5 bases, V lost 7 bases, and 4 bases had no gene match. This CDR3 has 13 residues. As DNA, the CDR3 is TGTGCCAGCACCGGGACAGGGGGGAACGAGCAGTACTTC. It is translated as CASTGTGGNEQYF.

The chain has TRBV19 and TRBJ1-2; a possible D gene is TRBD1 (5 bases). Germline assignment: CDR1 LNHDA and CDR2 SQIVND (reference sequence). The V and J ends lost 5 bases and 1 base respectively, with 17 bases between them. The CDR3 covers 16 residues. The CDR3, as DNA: TGTGCCAGTAGTTTACCACCGGGACGGCTTAACTATGGCTACACCTTC. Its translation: CASSLPPGRLNYGYTF. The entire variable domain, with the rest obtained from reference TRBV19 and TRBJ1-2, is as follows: DGGITQSPKYLFRKEGQNVTLSCEQNLNHDAMYWYRQDPGQGLRLIYYSQIVNDFQKGDIAEGYSVSREKKESFPLTVTSAQKNPTAFYLCASSLPPGRLNYGYTFGSGTRLTVV.

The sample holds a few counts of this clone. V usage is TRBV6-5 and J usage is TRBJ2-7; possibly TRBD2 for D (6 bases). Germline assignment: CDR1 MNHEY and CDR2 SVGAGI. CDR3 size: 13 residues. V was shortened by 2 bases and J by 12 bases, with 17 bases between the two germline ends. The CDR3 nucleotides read TGTGCCAGCAGTTACGCGGGGACTCCGTATCGGTACTTC. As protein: CASSYAGTPYRYF.

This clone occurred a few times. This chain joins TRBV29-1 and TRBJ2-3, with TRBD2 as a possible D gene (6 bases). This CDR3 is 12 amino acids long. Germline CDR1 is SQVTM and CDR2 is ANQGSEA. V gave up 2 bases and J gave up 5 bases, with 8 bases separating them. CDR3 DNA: TGCAGCGTTGAACTGACTAGAGATACGCAGTATTTT. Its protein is CSVELTRDTQYF.

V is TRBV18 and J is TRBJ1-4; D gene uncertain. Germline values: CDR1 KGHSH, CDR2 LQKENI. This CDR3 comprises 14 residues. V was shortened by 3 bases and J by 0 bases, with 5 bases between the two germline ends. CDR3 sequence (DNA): TGTGCCAGCTCACCGGATGCAACTAATGAAAAACTGTTTTTT. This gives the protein CASSPDATNEKLFF.

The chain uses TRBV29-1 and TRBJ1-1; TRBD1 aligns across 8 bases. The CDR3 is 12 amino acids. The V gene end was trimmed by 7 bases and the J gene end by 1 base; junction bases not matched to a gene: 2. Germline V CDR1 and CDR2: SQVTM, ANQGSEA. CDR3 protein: CSAGTGNTEAFF. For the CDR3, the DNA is TGCAGCGCCGGGACAGGGAACACTGAAGCTTTCTTT.

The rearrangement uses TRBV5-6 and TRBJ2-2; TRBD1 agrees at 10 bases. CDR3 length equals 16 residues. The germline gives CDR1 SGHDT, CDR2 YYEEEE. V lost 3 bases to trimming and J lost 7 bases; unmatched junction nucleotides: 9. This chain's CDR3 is CASSSPGQGFIGELFF. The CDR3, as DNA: TGTGCCAGCAGCTCCCCGGGACAGGGGTTCATCGGGGAGCTGTTTTTT.

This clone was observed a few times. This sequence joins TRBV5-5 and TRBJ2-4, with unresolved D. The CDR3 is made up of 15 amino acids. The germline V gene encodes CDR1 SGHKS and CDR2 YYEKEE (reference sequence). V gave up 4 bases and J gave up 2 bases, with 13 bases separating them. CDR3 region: CASSEQQLTKNIQYF. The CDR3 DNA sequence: TGTGCCAGCAGCGAGCAACAGTTGACCAAAAACATTCAGTACTTC.

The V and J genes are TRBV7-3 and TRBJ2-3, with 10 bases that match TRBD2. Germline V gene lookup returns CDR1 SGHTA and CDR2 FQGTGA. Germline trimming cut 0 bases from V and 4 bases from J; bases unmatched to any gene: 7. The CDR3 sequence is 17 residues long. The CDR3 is CASSLTRLAGPADTQYF. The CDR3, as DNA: TGTGCCAGCAGCTTAACCCGACTAGCGGGCCCAGCAGATACGCAGTATTTT.

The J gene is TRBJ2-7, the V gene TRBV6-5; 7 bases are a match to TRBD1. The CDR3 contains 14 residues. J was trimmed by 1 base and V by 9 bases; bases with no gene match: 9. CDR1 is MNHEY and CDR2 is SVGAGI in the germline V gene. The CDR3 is CASAPGTASYEQYF. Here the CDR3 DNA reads TGTGCCAGTGCGCCCGGGACAGCTTCCTACGAGCAGTACTTC.

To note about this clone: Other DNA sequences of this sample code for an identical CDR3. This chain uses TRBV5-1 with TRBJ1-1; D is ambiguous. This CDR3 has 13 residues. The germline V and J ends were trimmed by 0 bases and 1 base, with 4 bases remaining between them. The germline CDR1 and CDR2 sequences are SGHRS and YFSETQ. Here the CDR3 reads CASSLVANTEAFF. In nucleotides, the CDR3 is TGCGCCAGCAGCTTGGTTGCGAACACTGAAGCTTTCTTT.

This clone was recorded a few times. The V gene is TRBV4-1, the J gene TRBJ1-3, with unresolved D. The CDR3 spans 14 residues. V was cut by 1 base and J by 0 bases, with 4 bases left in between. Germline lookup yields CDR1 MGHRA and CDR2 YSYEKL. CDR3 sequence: CASSQGHSGNTIYF. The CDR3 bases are TGCGCCAGCAGCCAAGGACACTCTGGAAACACCATATATTTT.

As DNA, the CDR3 is TGCAGCGTCGACGCTCAGGCTAACTATGGCTACACCTTC. Protein product: CSVDAQANYGYTF. The chain has TRBV29-1 and TRBJ1-2; D is undetermined. V was trimmed by 6 bases and J by 0 bases, leaving 11 bases between them. CDR3 size: 13 residues. The V gene's germline CDR1 is SQVTM and CDR2 ANQGSEA.

The CDR3 nucleotides read TGTGCTACTGAGGACAAGAACAGTCAGCCCCAGCATTTT. As protein: CATEDKNSQPQHF. The genes are TRBV30 and TRBJ1-5; weak D call: TRBD1 (5 bases). The CDR3 sequence is 13 residues long. The germline V gene encodes CDR1 GTSNPN and CDR2 SVGIG (reference sequence).

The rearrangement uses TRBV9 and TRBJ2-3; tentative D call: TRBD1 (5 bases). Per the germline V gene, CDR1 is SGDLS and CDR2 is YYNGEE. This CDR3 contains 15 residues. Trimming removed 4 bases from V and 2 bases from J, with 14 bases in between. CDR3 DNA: TGTGCCAGCAGCCCTCAAACAGGAGTCACAGATACGCAGTATTTT. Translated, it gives CASSPQTGVTDTQYF.

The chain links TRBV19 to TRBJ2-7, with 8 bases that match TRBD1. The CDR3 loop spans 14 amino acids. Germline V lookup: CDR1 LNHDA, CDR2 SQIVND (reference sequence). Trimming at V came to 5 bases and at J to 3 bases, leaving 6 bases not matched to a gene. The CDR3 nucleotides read TGTGCCAGTAGTTCCTGGACAGGGAGCTACGAGCAGTACTTC. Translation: CASSSWTGSYEQYF.

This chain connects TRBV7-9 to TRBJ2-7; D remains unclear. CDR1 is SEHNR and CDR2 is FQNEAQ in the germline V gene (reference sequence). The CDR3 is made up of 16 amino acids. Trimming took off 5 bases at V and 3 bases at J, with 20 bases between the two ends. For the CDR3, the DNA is TGTGCCAGCAGCCCTTCTTTCAGAACGGTAAACTACGAGCAGTACTTC. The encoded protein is CASSPSFRTVNYEQYF.